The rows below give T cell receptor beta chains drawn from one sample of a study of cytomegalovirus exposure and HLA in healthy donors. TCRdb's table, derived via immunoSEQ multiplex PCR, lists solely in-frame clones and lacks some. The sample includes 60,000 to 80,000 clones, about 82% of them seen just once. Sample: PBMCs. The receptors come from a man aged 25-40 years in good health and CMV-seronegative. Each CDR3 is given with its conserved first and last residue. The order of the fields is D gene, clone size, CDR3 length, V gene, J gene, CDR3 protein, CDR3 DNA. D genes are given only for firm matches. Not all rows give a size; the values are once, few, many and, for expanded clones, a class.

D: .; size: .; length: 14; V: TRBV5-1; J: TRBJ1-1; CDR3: CASSPPGSNTEAFF; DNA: TGCGCCAGCAGTCCGCCAGGCAGTAACACTGAAGCTTTCTTT
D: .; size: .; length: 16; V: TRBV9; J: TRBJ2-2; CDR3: CASSPREGANTGELFF; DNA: TGTGCCAGCAGCCCTAGGGAGGGGGCGAACACCGGGGAGCTGTTTTTT
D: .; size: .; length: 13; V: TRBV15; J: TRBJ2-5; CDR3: CATSRDLVETQYF; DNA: TGTGCCACCAGCAGAGACCTCGTGGAGACCCAGTACTTC
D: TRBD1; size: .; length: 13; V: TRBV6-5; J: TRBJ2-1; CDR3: CASRRMQGVEQFF; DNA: TGTGCCAGCAGGAGGATGCAGGGGGTTGAGCAGTTCTTC
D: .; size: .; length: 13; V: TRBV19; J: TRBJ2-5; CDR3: CASSSTRTETQYF; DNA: TGTGCCAGTAGTTCAACTAGGACGGAGACCCAGTACTTC
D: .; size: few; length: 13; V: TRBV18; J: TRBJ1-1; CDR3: CASSGQKNTEAFF; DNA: TGTGCCAGCTCAGGACAGAAGAACACTGAAGCTTTCTTT
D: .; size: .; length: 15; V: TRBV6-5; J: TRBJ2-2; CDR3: CASSPPGHNTGELFF; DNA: TGTGCCAGCAGTCCCCCGGGACATAACACCGGGGAGCTGTTTTTT
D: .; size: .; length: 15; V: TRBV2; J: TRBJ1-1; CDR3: CASSDPGGVGTEAFF; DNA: TGTGCCAGCAGTGATCCGGGGGGCGTGGGCACTGAAGCTTTCTTT
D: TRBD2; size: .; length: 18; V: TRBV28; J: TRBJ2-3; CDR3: CASSTLLTSGGAIDTQYF; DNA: TGTGCCAGCAGTACCCTCCTGACTAGCGGGGGGGCCATAGATACGCAGTATTTT
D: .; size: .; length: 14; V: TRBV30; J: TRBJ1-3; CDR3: CAFEKTGSGNTIYF; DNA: TGTGCTTTCGAAAAAACAGGGTCTGGAAACACCATATATTTT
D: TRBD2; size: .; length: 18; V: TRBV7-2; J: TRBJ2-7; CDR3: CASSFPSGGPMPSYEQYF; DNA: TGTGCCAGCAGCTTCCCTAGCGGGGGGCCGATGCCTTCCTACGAGCAGTACTTC
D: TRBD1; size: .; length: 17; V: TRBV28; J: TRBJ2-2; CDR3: CASTYPDRDDNTGELFF; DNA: TGTGCCAGCACCTACCCGGACAGGGACGACAACACCGGGGAGCTGTTTTTT
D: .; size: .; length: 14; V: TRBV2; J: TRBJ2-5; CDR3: CASSELRYQETQYF; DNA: TGTGCCAGCAGTGAGTTGCGGTACCAAGAGACCCAGTACTTC
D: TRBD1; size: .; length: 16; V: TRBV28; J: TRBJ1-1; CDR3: CASSSTGGAKLAEAFF; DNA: TGTGCCAGCAGTTCAACAGGGGGCGCGAAACTGGCGGAAGCTTTCTTT
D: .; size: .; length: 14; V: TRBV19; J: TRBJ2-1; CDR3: CASSSWDSGYEQFF; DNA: TGTGCCAGTAGTAGCTGGGACTCCGGATATGAGCAGTTCTTC
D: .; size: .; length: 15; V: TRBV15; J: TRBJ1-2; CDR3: CATSRDGGPQRGYTF; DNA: TGTGCCACCAGCAGAGATGGTGGACCCCAGCGGGGCTACACCTTC
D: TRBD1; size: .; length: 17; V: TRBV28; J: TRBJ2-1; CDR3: CASSPEPGGQFGNEQFF; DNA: TGTGCCAGCAGTCCAGAGCCAGGGGGCCAGTTTGGGAATGAGCAGTTCTTC
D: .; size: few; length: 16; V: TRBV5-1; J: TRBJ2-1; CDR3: CASSLQGGVFKDEQFF; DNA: TGCGCCAGCAGCTTGCAGGGTGGGGTTTTTAAGGATGAGCAGTTCTTC
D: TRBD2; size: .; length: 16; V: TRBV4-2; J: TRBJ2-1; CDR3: CASSQAGTRVYNEQFF; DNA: TGTGCCAGCAGCCAAGCCGGGACTAGGGTTTACAATGAGCAGTTCTTC
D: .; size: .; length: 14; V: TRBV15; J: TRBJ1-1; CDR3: CATSRLWRHTEAFF; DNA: TGTGCCACCAGCAGGTTGTGGAGACACACTGAAGCTTTCTTT
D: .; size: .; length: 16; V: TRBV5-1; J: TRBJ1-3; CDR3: CASSPTGDSSGNTIYF; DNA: TGCGCCAGCAGCCCGACGGGGGATAGCTCTGGAAACACCATATATTTT
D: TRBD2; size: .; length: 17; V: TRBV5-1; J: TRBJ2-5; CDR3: CASSLERTSGLQETQYF; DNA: TGCGCCAGCAGCTTGGAACGGACTAGCGGGCTCCAAGAGACCCAGTACTTC
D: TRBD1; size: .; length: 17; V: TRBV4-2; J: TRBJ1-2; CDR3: CASSQEGGTGARGGYTF; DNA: TGTGCCAGCAGCCAAGAAGGGGGCACAGGGGCCCGGGGTGGCTACACCTTC
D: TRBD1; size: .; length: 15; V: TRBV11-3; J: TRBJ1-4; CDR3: CASSLETGGDKKLFF; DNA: TGTGCCAGCAGCTTAGAGACAGGGGGCGATAAAAAACTGTTTTTT
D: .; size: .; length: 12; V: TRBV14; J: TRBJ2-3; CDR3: CASSTYTDTQYF; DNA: TGTGCCAGCAGCACCTACACAGATACGCAGTATTTT
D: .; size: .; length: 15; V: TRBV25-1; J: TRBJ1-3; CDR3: CASSEYKTTGNTIYF; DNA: TGTGCCAGCAGTGAATATAAGACTACTGGAAACACCATATATTTT
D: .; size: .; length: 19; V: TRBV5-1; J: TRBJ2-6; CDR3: CASSLRFGQSLSGANVLTF; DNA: TGCGCCAGCAGCCTACGTTTCGGACAGTCCCTCTCTGGGGCCAACGTCCTGACTTTC
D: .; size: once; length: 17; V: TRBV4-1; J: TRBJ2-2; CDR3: CASSRVRGGIRTGELFF; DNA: TGCGCCAGCAGCCGTGTAAGGGGCGGAATCCGCACCGGGGAGCTGTTTTTT
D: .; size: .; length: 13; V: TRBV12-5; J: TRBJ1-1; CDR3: CASGLEGDTEAFF; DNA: TGTGCTAGTGGTTTGGAGGGAGACACTGAAGCTTTCTTT
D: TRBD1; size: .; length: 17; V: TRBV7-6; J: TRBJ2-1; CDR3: CASRRTGGGPYYNEQFF; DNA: TGTGCCAGCAGACGAACAGGGGGCGGACCTTACTACAATGAGCAGTTCTTC
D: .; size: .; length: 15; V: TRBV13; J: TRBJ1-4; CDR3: CASSLGLGGNEKLFF; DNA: TGTGCCAGCAGCTTAGGCCTGGGCGGGAATGAAAAACTGTTTTTT
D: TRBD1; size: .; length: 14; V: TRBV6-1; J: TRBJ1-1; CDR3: CASSDRGKNTEAFF; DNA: TGTGCCAGCAGTGACAGGGGGAAGAACACTGAAGCTTTCTTT
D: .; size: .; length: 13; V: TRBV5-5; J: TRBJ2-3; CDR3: CASMLEGADTQYF; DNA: TGTGCCAGCATGCTTGAGGGTGCAGATACGCAGTATTTT
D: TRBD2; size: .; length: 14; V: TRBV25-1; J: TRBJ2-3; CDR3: CASSGLAGAYTQYF; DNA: TGTGCCAGCAGCGGACTAGCGGGAGCTTATACGCAGTATTTT
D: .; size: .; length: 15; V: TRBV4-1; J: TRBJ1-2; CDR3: CASSPWLSDRGSYTF; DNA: TGCGCCAGCAGCCCCTGGTTATCAGACCGGGGTTCATACACCTTC